This T cell receptor (beta chain) was identified in a study of blood T cell repertoires in COVID-19. Study-level information: There were acute and convalescent COVID-19 samples, and they came from the United States, Italy and Spain. From T cells, B-cell-depleted T cells, or PBMCs came the material, which was cDNA or gDNA.

V was shortened by 0 bases and J by 2 bases, with 13 bases between the two germline ends. Germline V gives CDR1 KGHSH, CDR2 LQKENI. There are 16 residues in the CDR3. The authors' processing: Nucleated cell counts were estimated from reference gene primer amplification. The table came from immunoSEQ multiplex PCR; TCRdb's copy has only in-frame clones and leaves some out. The DNA was the basis for D and trimming; V, J and clone size are from that table. The profile shows around 100,000 clones, 85% to 90% of them singletons. The chain couples TRBV18 to TRBJ1-2; perhaps TRBD1 as D (6 bases). Material for sequencing was peripheral blood. The receptor's source is a man over 45 with active or convalescent COVID-19. DNA for the CDR3: TGTGCCAGCTCACCACCTTCAGGGCAGGGGAACTATGGCTACACCTTC. This gives the protein CASSPPSGQGNYGYTF. Full variable domain (remainder filled in from reference TRBV18 and TRBJ1-2): NAGVMQNPRHLVRRRGQEARLRCSPMKGHSHVYWYRQLPEEGLKFMVYLQKENIIDESGMPKERFSAEFPKEGPSILRIQQVVRGDSAAYFCASSPPSGQGNYGYTFGSGTRLTVV.